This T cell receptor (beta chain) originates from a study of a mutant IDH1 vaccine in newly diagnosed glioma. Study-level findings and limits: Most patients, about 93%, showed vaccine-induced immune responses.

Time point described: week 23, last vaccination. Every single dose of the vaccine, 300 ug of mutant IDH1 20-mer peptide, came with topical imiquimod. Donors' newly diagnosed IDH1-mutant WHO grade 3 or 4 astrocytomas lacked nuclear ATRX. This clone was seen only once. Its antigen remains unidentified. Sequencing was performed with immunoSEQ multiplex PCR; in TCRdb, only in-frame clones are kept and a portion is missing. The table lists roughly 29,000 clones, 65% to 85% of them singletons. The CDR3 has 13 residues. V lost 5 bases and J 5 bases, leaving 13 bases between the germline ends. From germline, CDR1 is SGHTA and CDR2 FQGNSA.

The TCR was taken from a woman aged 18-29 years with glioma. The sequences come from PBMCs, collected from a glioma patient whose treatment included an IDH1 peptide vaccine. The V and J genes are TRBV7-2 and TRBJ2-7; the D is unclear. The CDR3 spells CASSPGVAHEQYF. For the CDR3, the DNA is TGTGCCAGCAGCCCCGGTGTGGCACACGAGCAGTACTTC.